This TCR beta chain was retrieved from a study of molecular identifiers for immune sequencing clone quantification. Findings and caveats of the study: Identical barcode-sharing TCR molecules could lead to underestimated sizes for highly expanded clones.

From around 20,000 to 990,000 sorted cells, naive CD8 libraries were generated with 10%, 30% or 50% RNA. Naive CD8 T cells were sorted, and the gate applied was CD8+CD4-CCR7+CD45RA+. Trimming took 4 bases from V and 4 from J; bases not matched to a gene: 4. Germline V gene lookup returns CDR1 SNHLY and CDR2 FYNNEI. The CDR3 covers 14 residues. This clonotype was seen many times. Its antigen is undetermined. Previously reported methods and listed TCR primers produced the bulk TCR libraries. TCRdb reprocessed the PCR reads with MiXCR, giving one entry per CDR3 protein. The table has about 320,000 distinct CDR3 sequences, about a fifth seen once.

This chain uses TRBV2 with TRBJ1-5; 7 bases fit TRBD1. Sequencing was performed on naive CD8+ T cells from blood, with Jurkat cell RNA spiked in. Subset reported: FACS-sorted CD8+CD4-CCR7+CD45RA+ naive T cells. This receptor was obtained from a human donor in good health. Some libraries in this study had Jurkat cell RNA spiked in. This CDR3 is CASSGTGLNQPQHF. The CDR3 DNA sequence: TGTGCCAGCAGTGGGACAGGTCTTAATCAGCCCCAGCATTTT.